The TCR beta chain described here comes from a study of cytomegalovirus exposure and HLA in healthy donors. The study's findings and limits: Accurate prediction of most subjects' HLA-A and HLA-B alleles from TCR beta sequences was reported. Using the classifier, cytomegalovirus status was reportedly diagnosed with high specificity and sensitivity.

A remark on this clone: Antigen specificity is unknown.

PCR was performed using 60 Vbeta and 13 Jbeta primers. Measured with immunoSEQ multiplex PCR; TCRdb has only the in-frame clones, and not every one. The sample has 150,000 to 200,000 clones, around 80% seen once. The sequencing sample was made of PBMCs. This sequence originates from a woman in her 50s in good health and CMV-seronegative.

CDR3 loop: CASSPGQGGSGYTQYF. As DNA, the CDR3 is TGTGCCAGCAGTCCGGGACAGGGAGGGAGCGGGTATACGCAGTATTTT. The chain uses TRBV7-9 and TRBJ2-3; 9 bases match TRBD1. The CDR3 runs 16 residues. Per germline, CDR1 SEHNR and CDR2 FQNEAQ (reference sequence). Unmatched junction bases numbered 14, after V lost 6 bases and J lost 7 bases.